This is a list of T cell receptor beta chains from one sample in a study of control samples from healthy donors and cancer patients. The data were produced by immunoSEQ multiplex PCR, yet TCRdb's version contains in-frame clones alone and is incomplete. The sample has approximately 130,000 clones; approximately 87% are singletons. The sample consisted of blood. The receptor source for this set is a young man in good health. Both conserved end residues are part of each CDR3. The order of the fields is D gene, clone size, J gene, V gene, CDR3 DNA, CDR3 protein. The D gene is left open where the match is weak. Size is stated for part of the rows, as once, few or many counts, or as a class when the clone is expanded.

NA,NA,TRBJ2-3,TRBV7-3,TGTGCCAGCAGCGAAGACGGCCCAGATACGCAGTATTTT,CASSEDGPDTQYF
TRBD1,NA,TRBJ1-1,TRBV24-1,TGTGCCACCAGCGCCCTCCCAGGGGGGGCCTTTTACCCGAACACTGAAGCTTTCTTT,CATSALPGGAFYPNTEAFF
NA,NA,TRBJ1-5,TRBV7-9,TGTGCCAGCGCCTTCGGGGATCAGCCCCAGCATTTT,CASAFGDQPQHF
TRBD1,NA,TRBJ1-1,TRBV11-1,TGTGCCAGCAGCTTGGGACAGAGTAACACTGAAGCTTTCTTT,CASSLGQSNTEAFF
NA,once,TRBJ1-3,TRBV7-8,TGTGCCAGCAGCCCACAGGGCTCTGGAAACACCATATATTTT,CASSPQGSGNTIYF
NA,NA,TRBJ1-5,TRBV3-1/TRBV3-2,TGTGCCAGCAGCCCTGAGTACAATCAGCCCCAGCATTTT,CASSPEYNQPQHF
TRBD2,NA,TRBJ2-5,TRBV10-3,TGTGCCATCAGTGGTGCCAGCGGGGCCCAAGAGACCCAGTACTTC,CAISGASGAQETQYF
NA,NA,TRBJ1-1,TRBV10-3,TGTGCCACCTCAACTGAAGCTGAAGCTTTCTTT,CATSTEAEAFF
TRBD1,NA,TRBJ2-1,TRBV30,TGTGCCTGGATACAGGGGGCCTCCTACAATGAGCAGTTCTTC,CAWIQGASYNEQFF
TRBD1,NA,TRBJ1-3,TRBV5-5,TGTGCCAGCAGCCCCGGACAGGGCCTCGGAAACACCATATATTTT,CASSPGQGLGNTIYF
TRBD1,NA,TRBJ1-2,TRBV11-3,TGTGCCAGCAGCTCTTACAGGGGGCATGGCTACACCTTC,CASSSYRGHGYTF
TRBD1,once,TRBJ2-3,TRBV5-5,TGTGCCAGCAGCGTATGGACAGGAGGTAGCACAGATACGCAGTATTTT,CASSVWTGGSTDTQYF